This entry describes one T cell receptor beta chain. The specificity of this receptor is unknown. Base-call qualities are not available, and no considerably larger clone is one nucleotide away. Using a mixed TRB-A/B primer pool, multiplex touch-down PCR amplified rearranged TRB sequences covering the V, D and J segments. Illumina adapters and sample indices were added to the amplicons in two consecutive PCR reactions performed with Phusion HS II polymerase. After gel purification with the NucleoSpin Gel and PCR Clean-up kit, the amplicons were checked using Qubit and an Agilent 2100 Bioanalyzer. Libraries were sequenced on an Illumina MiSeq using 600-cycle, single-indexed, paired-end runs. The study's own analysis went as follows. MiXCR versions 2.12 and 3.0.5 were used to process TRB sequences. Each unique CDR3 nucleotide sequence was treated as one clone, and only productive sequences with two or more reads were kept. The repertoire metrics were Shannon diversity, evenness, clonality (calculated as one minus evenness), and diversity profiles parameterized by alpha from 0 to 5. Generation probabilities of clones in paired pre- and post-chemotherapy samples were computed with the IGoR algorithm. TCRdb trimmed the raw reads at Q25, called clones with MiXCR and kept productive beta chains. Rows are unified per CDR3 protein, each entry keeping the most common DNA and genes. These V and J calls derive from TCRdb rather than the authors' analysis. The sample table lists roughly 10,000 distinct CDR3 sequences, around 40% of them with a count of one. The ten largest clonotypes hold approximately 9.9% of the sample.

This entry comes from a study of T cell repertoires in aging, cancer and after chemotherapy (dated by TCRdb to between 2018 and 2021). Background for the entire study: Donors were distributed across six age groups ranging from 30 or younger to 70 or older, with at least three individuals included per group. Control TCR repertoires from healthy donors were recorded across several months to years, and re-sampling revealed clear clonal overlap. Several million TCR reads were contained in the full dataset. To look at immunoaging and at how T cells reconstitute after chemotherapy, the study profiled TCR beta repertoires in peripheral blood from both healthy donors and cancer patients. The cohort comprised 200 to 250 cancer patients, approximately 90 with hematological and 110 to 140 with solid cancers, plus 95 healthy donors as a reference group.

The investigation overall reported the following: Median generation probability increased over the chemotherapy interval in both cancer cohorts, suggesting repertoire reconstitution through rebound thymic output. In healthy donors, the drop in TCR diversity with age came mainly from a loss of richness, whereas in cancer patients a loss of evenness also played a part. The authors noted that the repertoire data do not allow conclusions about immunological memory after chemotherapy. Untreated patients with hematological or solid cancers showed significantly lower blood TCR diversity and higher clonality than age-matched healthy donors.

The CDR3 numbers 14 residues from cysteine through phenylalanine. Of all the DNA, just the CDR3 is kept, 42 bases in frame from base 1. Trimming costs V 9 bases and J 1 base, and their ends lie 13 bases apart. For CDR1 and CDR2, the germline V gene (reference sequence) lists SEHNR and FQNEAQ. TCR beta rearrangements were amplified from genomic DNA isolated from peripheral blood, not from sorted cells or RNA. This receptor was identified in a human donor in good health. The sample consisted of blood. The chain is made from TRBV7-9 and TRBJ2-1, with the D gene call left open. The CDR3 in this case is CASLGLESYNEQFF. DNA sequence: TGTGCCAGTCTAGGCCTGGAATCCTACAATGAGCAGTTCTTC.